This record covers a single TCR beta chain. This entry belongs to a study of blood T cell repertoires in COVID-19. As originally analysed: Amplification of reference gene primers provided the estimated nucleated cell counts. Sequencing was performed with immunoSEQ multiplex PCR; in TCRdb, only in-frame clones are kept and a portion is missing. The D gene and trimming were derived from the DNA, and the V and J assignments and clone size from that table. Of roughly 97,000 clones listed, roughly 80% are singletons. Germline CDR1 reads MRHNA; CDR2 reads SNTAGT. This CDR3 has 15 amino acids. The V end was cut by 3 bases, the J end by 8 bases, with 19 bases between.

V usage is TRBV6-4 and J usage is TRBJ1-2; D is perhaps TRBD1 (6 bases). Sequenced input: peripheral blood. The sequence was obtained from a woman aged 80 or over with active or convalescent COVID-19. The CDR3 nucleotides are TGTGCCAGCAGTGAAGGGGGGGCAAGGACCCTGGGCTACACCTTC. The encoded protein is CASSEGGARTLGYTF.